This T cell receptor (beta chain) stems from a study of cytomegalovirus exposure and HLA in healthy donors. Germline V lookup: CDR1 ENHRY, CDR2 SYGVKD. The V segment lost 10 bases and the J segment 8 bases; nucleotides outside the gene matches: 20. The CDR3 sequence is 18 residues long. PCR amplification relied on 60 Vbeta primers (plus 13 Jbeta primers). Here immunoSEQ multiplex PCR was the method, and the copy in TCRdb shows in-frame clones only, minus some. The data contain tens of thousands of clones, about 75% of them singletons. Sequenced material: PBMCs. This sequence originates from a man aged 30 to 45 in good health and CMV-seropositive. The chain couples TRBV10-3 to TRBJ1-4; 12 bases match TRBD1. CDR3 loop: CATRPSGTGGIMGEKLFF. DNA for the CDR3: TGTGCCACGAGGCCCTCCGGGACAGGGGGCATAATGGGAGAAAAACTGTTTTTT.